Listed below are T cell receptor beta chains from one sample, sequenced in a study of cytomegalovirus exposure and HLA in healthy donors. Libraries were prepared by immunoSEQ multiplex PCR; TCRdb keeps only in-frame clonotypes and omits some of them. The sample has around 300,000 clones, around 65% seen once. Sequencing was carried out using PBMCs. Source of these receptors: a female donor in good health and CMV-seronegative. Both conserved end residues are part of each CDR3. Fields, in order: CDR3 DNA, CDR3 protein, clone size, J gene, V gene, D gene. A D gene is named only where the DNA matches it firmly. Not every row has a clone size; where given, it reads once, few, many or a size class.

cdr3_nt: TGCGCCAGCAGCCAAGGGACAGGGGGCGAAGCTTTCTTT; cdr3_aa: CASSQGTGGEAFF; clone_size: -; j_call: TRBJ1-1; v_call: TRBV4-1; d_call: TRBD1
cdr3_nt: TGTGCCACCAGCCCGATACAGGGGGCTAATGAAAAACTGTTTTTT; cdr3_aa: CATSPIQGANEKLFF; clone_size: -; j_call: TRBJ1-4; v_call: TRBV15; d_call: TRBD1
cdr3_nt: TGTGCCAGTGGTAGCGGGAGCCCCCGCGATGAGCAGTTCTTC; cdr3_aa: CASGSGSPRDEQFF; clone_size: -; j_call: TRBJ2-1; v_call: TRBV7-8; d_call: TRBD2
cdr3_nt: TGTGCCTGGAGTCCAGTTGCAACTAATGAAAAACTGTTTTTT; cdr3_aa: CAWSPVATNEKLFF; clone_size: -; j_call: TRBJ1-4; v_call: TRBV30; d_call: -
cdr3_nt: TGTGCCAGCAGCGTCGCCTACAGGGACCCCGGGGAGCTGTTTTTT; cdr3_aa: CASSVAYRDPGELFF; clone_size: -; j_call: TRBJ2-2; v_call: TRBV9; d_call: -
cdr3_nt: TGTGCCAGCAGCCCCGCGGAGGGGGGCTACACCTTC; cdr3_aa: CASSPAEGGYTF; clone_size: once; j_call: TRBJ1-2; v_call: TRBV9; d_call: -
cdr3_nt: TGCGCCAGCAGCCAAGACTGGCCGGGATCCTACGAGCAGTACTTC; cdr3_aa: CASSQDWPGSYEQYF; clone_size: once; j_call: TRBJ2-7; v_call: TRBV4-1; d_call: -
cdr3_nt: TGTGCCAGCAGTTTATCAGGTGGAGAGGCCTATAATGAGCAGTTCTTC; cdr3_aa: CASSLSGGEAYNEQFF; clone_size: -; j_call: TRBJ2-1; v_call: TRBV27; d_call: -
cdr3_nt: TGTGCCAGCAGCGTAGCGGGCAGGGGTACAGATACGCAGTATTTT; cdr3_aa: CASSVAGRGTDTQYF; clone_size: -; j_call: TRBJ2-3; v_call: TRBV9; d_call: -
cdr3_nt: TGTGCCAGTAGGGGAAGGACTAGCGGGATAGAGACCCAGTACTTC; cdr3_aa: CASRGRTSGIETQYF; clone_size: -; j_call: TRBJ2-5; v_call: TRBV27; d_call: TRBD2
cdr3_nt: TGCGCCAGCAGCTTGGCCGGGACTAGCGCCTACGAGCAGTACTTC; cdr3_aa: CASSLAGTSAYEQYF; clone_size: few; j_call: TRBJ2-7; v_call: TRBV5-1; d_call: TRBD2
cdr3_nt: TGTGCCAGCAGTCAGGGATTTACACCAGTCTACGAGCAGTACTTC; cdr3_aa: CASSQGFTPVYEQYF; clone_size: -; j_call: TRBJ2-7; v_call: TRBV2; d_call: -
cdr3_nt: TGTGCCAGTAGTACAACCGGGACAGGGGTATGGCAGCCCCAGCATTTT; cdr3_aa: CASSTTGTGVWQPQHF; clone_size: -; j_call: TRBJ1-5; v_call: TRBV19; d_call: TRBD1
cdr3_nt: TGCGCCAGCAGGGCTAGTACGGGGTCCGGGGAGCTGTTTTTT; cdr3_aa: CASRASTGSGELFF; clone_size: -; j_call: TRBJ2-2; v_call: TRBV5-1; d_call: -
cdr3_nt: TGTGCCAGCAGAAGAGGACAGGGGGCGTACAATGAGCAGTTCTTC; cdr3_aa: CASRRGQGAYNEQFF; clone_size: few; j_call: TRBJ2-1; v_call: TRBV27; d_call: TRBD1
cdr3_nt: TGTGCCAGCAGCTTACGAAGGACAGGCGAAGGTGAAAAACTGTTTTTT; cdr3_aa: CASSLRRTGEGEKLFF; clone_size: -; j_call: TRBJ1-4; v_call: TRBV5-6; d_call: TRBD1
cdr3_nt: TGTGCCAGCAGTCCTATAGCCGGACAGGGTGCTTTCTTT; cdr3_aa: CASSPIAGQGAFF; clone_size: -; j_call: TRBJ1-1; v_call: TRBV5-5; d_call: TRBD1
cdr3_nt: TGTGCCAGCAGGCGAGCCTGGGACTTCAGCTCCTACGAGCAGTACTTC; cdr3_aa: CASRRAWDFSSYEQYF; clone_size: -; j_call: TRBJ2-7; v_call: TRBV28; d_call: -
cdr3_nt: TGTGCCAGCAGTTCGGGACTAAAATCCGGGGAGCTGTTTTTT; cdr3_aa: CASSSGLKSGELFF; clone_size: -; j_call: TRBJ2-2; v_call: TRBV27; d_call: TRBD2
cdr3_nt: TGTGCCAGCAGTGTATACATGTTCAGCTCCTACAATGAGCAGTTCTTC; cdr3_aa: CASSVYMFSSYNEQFF; clone_size: -; j_call: TRBJ2-1; v_call: TRBV27; d_call: -
cdr3_nt: TGCAGCGTCTCTTCTCGAGGGGGCGCAGATGGCTACACCTTC; cdr3_aa: CSVSSRGGADGYTF; clone_size: -; j_call: TRBJ1-2; v_call: TRBV29-1; d_call: TRBD1
cdr3_nt: TGCAGCGTCGCCGGGACAGGGGTTTACGGGCAGTACTTC; cdr3_aa: CSVAGTGVYGQYF; clone_size: -; j_call: TRBJ2-7; v_call: TRBV29-1; d_call: TRBD1
cdr3_nt: TGCGCCAGCAGCTCACCCCCAGGGGGCTCGGATGAAAAACTGTTTTTT; cdr3_aa: CASSSPPGGSDEKLFF; clone_size: -; j_call: TRBJ1-4; v_call: TRBV5-1; d_call: TRBD1
cdr3_nt: TGTGCCAGCAGTCTAATACAGGGACCCCAAGAGACCCAGTACTTC; cdr3_aa: CASSLIQGPQETQYF; clone_size: few; j_call: TRBJ2-5; v_call: TRBV6-5; d_call: -
cdr3_nt: TGTGCCAGCAGCTTAGCGACAGCCCCGGGCGAGCAGTACTTC; cdr3_aa: CASSLATAPGEQYF; clone_size: -; j_call: TRBJ2-7; v_call: TRBV11-2; d_call: -
cdr3_nt: TGTGCCAGCAGTGGTTTTGTACCCGGCTCTGGAAACACCATATATTTT; cdr3_aa: CASSGFVPGSGNTIYF; clone_size: -; j_call: TRBJ1-3; v_call: TRBV25-1; d_call: -
cdr3_nt: TGTGCCAGCAGCCAGGGACTTGAGACCCAGTACTTC; cdr3_aa: CASSQGLETQYF; clone_size: -; j_call: TRBJ2-5; v_call: TRBV4-2; d_call: -
cdr3_nt: TGTGCCAGCAGCTTGGGACTAGCAGTCGGGGAGCTGTTTTTT; cdr3_aa: CASSLGLAVGELFF; clone_size: -; j_call: TRBJ2-2; v_call: TRBV11-1; d_call: TRBD2
cdr3_nt: TGCGCCAGCTTCCCGGGACTAGCGAGTGGGGTGGAGCAGTTCTTC; cdr3_aa: CASFPGLASGVEQFF; clone_size: -; j_call: TRBJ2-1; v_call: TRBV5-1; d_call: TRBD2
cdr3_nt: TGTGCCAGCAGCTTGGGGGACATAGGAAATGAGCAGTTCTTC; cdr3_aa: CASSLGDIGNEQFF; clone_size: few; j_call: TRBJ2-1; v_call: TRBV7-3; d_call: -
cdr3_nt: TGTGCCAGCAGCTCTTACAGGGGGAACACTGAAGCTTTCTTT; cdr3_aa: CASSSYRGNTEAFF; clone_size: few; j_call: TRBJ1-1; v_call: TRBV5-6; d_call: TRBD1
cdr3_nt: TGTGCCAGTACGGACGGCAGGGGGCTCAAAAACATTCAGTACTTC; cdr3_aa: CASTDGRGLKNIQYF; clone_size: few; j_call: TRBJ2-4; v_call: TRBV19; d_call: TRBD1
cdr3_nt: TGCGCCAGCAGCCACTCGGGAGGGTCTGGGTACGAGCAGTACTTC; cdr3_aa: CASSHSGGSGYEQYF; clone_size: -; j_call: TRBJ2-7; v_call: TRBV5-1; d_call: TRBD2
cdr3_nt: TGTGCCAGCAGCTTGGTCCTAGCGGGAGATTTAACCGGGGAGCTGTTTTTT; cdr3_aa: CASSLVLAGDLTGELFF; clone_size: -; j_call: TRBJ2-2; v_call: TRBV5-6; d_call: TRBD2
cdr3_nt: TGTGCCAGCAGCTATGGGGCTAGCGGGAGTGGTGAGCAGTTCTTC; cdr3_aa: CASSYGASGSGEQFF; clone_size: -; j_call: TRBJ2-1; v_call: TRBV7-3; d_call: TRBD2
cdr3_nt: TGTGCCAGCACGGGACTAGCGTCAACTTTC; cdr3_aa: CASTGLASTF; clone_size: few; j_call: TRBJ2-7; v_call: TRBV14; d_call: TRBD2
cdr3_nt: TGCGCCAGCAGCCAAGCTGGTTCCGTACTTACCCCGTTGAACACCGGGGAGCTGTTTTTT; cdr3_aa: CASSQAGSVLTPLNTGELFF; clone_size: -; j_call: TRBJ2-2; v_call: TRBV4-1; d_call: -
cdr3_nt: TGTGCCAGCTCACCGACGGACAGTAACAATGAGCAGTTCTTC; cdr3_aa: CASSPTDSNNEQFF; clone_size: -; j_call: TRBJ2-1; v_call: TRBV18; d_call: -
cdr3_nt: TGTGCCAGCAGTGAACAGCCCGGGACTAGTGGGAATGAGCAGTTCTTC; cdr3_aa: CASSEQPGTSGNEQFF; clone_size: -; j_call: TRBJ2-1; v_call: TRBV6-1; d_call: TRBD2
cdr3_nt: TGCGCCAGCAGCCAAGGACCGGGACTAGCGGGAGCGGAGAGCTACAATGAGCAGTTCTTC; cdr3_aa: CASSQGPGLAGAESYNEQFF; clone_size: -; j_call: TRBJ2-1; v_call: TRBV4-1; d_call: TRBD2
cdr3_nt: TGTGCTAGTGGTTTAGGACTAGCGGGAGGCGGTGAGACCCAGTACTTC; cdr3_aa: CASGLGLAGGGETQYF; clone_size: few; j_call: TRBJ2-5; v_call: TRBV12-5; d_call: TRBD2
cdr3_nt: TGTGCCAGCAGTTCCTATCACCGGTACGAGCAGTACTTC; cdr3_aa: CASSSYHRYEQYF; clone_size: -; j_call: TRBJ2-7; v_call: TRBV27; d_call: -
cdr3_nt: TGTGCCAGCAGCTTATACGCCAGCAGAGGGGGAGGGGGAGAGACCCAGTACTTC; cdr3_aa: CASSLYASRGGGGETQYF; clone_size: -; j_call: TRBJ2-5; v_call: TRBV7-2; d_call: -
cdr3_nt: TGTGCCAGCAGCCGCCGGGGACAGGGGGCCGGGGAGCTGTTTTTT; cdr3_aa: CASSRRGQGAGELFF; clone_size: -; j_call: TRBJ2-2; v_call: TRBV7-3; d_call: TRBD1
cdr3_nt: TGTGCCAGCAGTGGGGGGGGAGGTACCCTTACCTACGAGCAGTACTTC; cdr3_aa: CASSGGGGTLTYEQYF; clone_size: -; j_call: TRBJ2-7; v_call: TRBV2; d_call: TRBD2